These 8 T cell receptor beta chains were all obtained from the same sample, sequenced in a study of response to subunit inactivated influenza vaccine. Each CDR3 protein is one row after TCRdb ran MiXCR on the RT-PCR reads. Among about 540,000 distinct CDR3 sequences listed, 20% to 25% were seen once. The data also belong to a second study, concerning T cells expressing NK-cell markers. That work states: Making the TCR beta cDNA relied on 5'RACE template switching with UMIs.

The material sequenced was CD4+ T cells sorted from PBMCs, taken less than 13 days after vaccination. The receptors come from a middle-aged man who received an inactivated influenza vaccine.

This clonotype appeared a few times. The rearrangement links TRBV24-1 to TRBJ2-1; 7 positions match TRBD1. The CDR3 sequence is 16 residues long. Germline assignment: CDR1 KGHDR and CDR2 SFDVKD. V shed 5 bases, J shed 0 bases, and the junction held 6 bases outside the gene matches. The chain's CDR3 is CATSGRQGSSYNEQFF. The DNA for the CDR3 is TGTGCCACCAGTGGTAGACAGGGAAGCTCCTACAATGAGCAGTTCTTC.

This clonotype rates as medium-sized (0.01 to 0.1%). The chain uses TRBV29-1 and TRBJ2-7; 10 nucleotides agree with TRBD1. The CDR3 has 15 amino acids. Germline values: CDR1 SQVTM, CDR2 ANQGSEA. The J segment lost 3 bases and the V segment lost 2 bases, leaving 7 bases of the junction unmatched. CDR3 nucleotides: TGCAGCGTTGAATCGGACAGGGGGGGTTTCTACGAGCAGTACTTC. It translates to CSVESDRGGFYEQYF.

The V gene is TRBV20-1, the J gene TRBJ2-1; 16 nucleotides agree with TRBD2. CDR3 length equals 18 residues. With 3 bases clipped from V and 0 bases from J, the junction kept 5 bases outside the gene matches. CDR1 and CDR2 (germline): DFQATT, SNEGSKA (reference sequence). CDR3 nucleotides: TGCAGTGCTAGCTCGGGACTAGCGGGGGGGAGCTCCTACAATGAGCAGTTCTTC. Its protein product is CSASSGLAGGSSYNEQFF.

The CDR3 loop reads CASSTTSGRGELFF. The CDR3 DNA follows: TGTGCCAGCAGTACAACTAGCGGGAGGGGGGAGCTGTTTTTT. The chain has TRBV6-1 and TRBJ2-2, with 12 bases fitting TRBD2. This CDR3 contains 14 residues. Germline V gene sequence: CDR1 MNHNS, CDR2 SASEGT. After removal of 5 bases from V and 8 bases from J, the junction contained 3 bases not matched to a gene.

The CDR3 loop reads CASSLVAFGIGETQYF. DNA for the CDR3: TGTGCCAGCAGCTTAGTAGCTTTCGGGATCGGCGAGACCCAGTACTTC. V usage is TRBV11-2 and J usage is TRBJ2-5; possibly TRBD2 for D (5 bases). V lost 1 base to trimming and J lost 5 bases, with 17 bases between them. The CDR3 is 16 residues long. Germline CDR1 reads SGHAT; CDR2 reads FQNNGV.

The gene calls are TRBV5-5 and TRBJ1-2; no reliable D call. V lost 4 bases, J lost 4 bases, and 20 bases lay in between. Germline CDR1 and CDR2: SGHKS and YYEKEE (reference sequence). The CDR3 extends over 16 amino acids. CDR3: CASSPIPGGKIYGYTF. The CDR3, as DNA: TGTGCCAGCAGCCCGATTCCCGGAGGGAAAATCTATGGCTACACCTTC.

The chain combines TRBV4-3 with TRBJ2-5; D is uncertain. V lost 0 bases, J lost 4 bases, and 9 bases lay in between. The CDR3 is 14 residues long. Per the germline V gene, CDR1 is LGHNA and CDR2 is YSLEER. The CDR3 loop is CASSQDPGAETQYF. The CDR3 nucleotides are TGCGCCAGCAGCCAAGATCCTGGAGCAGAGACCCAGTACTTC.

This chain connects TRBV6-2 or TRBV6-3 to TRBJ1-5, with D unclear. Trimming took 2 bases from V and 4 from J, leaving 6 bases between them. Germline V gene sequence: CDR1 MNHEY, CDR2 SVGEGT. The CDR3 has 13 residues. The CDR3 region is CASSYVQNQPQHF. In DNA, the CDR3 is TGTGCCAGCAGTTACGTGCAAAATCAGCCCCAGCATTTT.